Included here is one TCR beta chain sequence, with context. Antigen specificity is unknown. TCRdb ran MiXCR on the reads and lists one entry per CDR3 protein. Of approximately 910,000 distinct CDR3 sequences in the sample, approximately 31% were seen once. The CDR3 covers 13 residues. Trimming pared 4 bases from V and 2 bases from J, leaving 8 bases between. Germline lookup yields CDR1 SNHLY and CDR2 FYNNEI. This entry comes from a study of T cell repertoires in cytomegalovirus infection. Overall study context: CMV epitopes used comprised recently identified HLA-C-restricted ones and well-studied HLA-B-restricted ones. Through public TCR beta signatures, both CMV infection and matching HLA type were indicated. Study-level results: Carriage of CMV together with the relevant HLA was identifiable through cumulative public TCR beta family frequency.

This rearrangement joins TRBV2 to TRBJ1-2; D is perhaps TRBD1 (5 bases). Sequenced material: cultured CD8+ T cells from PBMCs, taken from culture after CMV antigen stimulation. The TCR sequence derives from a human donor in good health (CMV status not recorded). Some clones in this sample may be carry-over from other donors' samples. In nucleotides, the CDR3 is TGTGCCAGCAGTGGTCGGGACAACTATGGCTACACCTTC. Protein sequence: CASSGRDNYGYTF.